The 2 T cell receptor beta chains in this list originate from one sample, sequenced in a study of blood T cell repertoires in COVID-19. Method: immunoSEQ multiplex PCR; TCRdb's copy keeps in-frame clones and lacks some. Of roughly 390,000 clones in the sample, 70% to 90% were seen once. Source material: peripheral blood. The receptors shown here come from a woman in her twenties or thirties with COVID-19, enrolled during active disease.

The CDR3 DNA follows: TGCGCCAGCAGTGATGCCGGGACAGGGGCGAATACGCAGTATTTT. This codes for CASSDAGTGANTQYF. The chain links TRBV10-1 to TRBJ2-3; 10 bases match TRBD1. From germline, CDR1 is WNHNN and CDR2 SYGVQD (reference sequence). This CDR3 has 15 residues. With V trimmed by 3 bases and J by 7 bases, 7 bases remained unmatched.

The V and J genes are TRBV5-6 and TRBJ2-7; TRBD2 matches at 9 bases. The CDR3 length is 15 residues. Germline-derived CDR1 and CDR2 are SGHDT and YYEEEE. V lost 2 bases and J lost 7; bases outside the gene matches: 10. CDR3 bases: TGTGCCAGCAGCTTAAGCGGGAGGCCCCTGCGGGAGCAGTACTTC. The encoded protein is CASSLSGRPLREQYF.